Detailed here is one T cell receptor (beta chain). Its antigen remains unknown. This sample stems from a study of OX40 agonist ivuxolimab in advanced cancers. At the level of the study: Enrolled patients in dose escalation had cancers that were hepatocellular carcinoma, melanoma, renal cell or head and neck cancer. Of the patients, three showed partial responses, one with hepatocellular carcinoma and two with cutaneous melanoma. Broader study findings: Within 6 weeks, CD4+ and CD8+ blood T cells expanded clonally at 0.1 to 3.0 mg/kg. Researchers did not establish what antigens the expanded peripheral T cells target.

The method was immunoSEQ multiplex PCR; TCRdb's version includes in-frame clones alone and lacks a portion of them. The table lists more than 65,000 clones, 65% to 80% of them singletons. This CDR3 is 15 amino acids long. V lost 10 bases, J lost 7 bases, and 20 bases lay in between. CDR1 and CDR2 from the germline V gene are SGHTA and FQGTGA. Material: CD4+ or CD8+ T cells sorted from blood, obtained in a trial of the OX40 agonist ivuxolimab. The chain couples TRBV7-3 to TRBJ1-6; D uncertain. The origin of this receptor is an adult with an advanced solid tumor such as melanoma, head and neck, liver or kidney cancer. CDR3 amino acids: CAMQRLGLGNSPLHF. The CDR3 nucleotides are TGTGCCATGCAAAGGTTAGGACTGGGGAATTCACCCCTCCACTTT. The entire variable domain, with the rest obtained from reference TRBV7-3 and TRBJ1-6, is as follows: GAGVSQTPSNKVTEKGKYVELRCDPISGHTALYWYRQSLGQGPEFLIYFQGTGAADDSGLPNDRFFAVRPEGSVSTLKIQRTERGDSAVYLCAMQRLGLGNSPLHFGNGTRLTVT.